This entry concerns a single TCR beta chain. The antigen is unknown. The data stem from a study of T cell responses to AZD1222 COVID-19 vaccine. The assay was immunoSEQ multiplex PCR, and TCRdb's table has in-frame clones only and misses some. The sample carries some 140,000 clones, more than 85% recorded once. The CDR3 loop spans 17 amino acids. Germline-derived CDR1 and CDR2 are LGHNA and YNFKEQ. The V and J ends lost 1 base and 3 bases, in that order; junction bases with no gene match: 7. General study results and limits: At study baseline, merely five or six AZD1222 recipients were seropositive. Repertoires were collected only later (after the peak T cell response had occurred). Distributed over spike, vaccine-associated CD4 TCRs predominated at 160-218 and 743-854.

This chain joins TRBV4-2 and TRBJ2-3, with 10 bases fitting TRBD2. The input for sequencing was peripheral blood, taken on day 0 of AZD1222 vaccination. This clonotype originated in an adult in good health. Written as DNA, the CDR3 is TGTGCCAGCAGCCAAGCAGCTACTAGCGGGAAGACAGATACGCAGTATTTT. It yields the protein CASSQAATSGKTDTQYF.